The 9 T cell receptor beta chains reported below all come from one sample, sequenced in a study of cytomegalovirus exposure and HLA in healthy donors. Use of 60 Vbeta and 13 Jbeta primers characterized the PCR. Sequencing used immunoSEQ multiplex PCR; TCRdb keeps in-frame clones, though not all of them. The sample includes around 150,000 clones, approximately 72% of them seen just once. The source material was PBMCs. These receptors came from a woman aged 60 to 75 in good health and CMV-seronegative.

The genes are TRBV2 and TRBJ1-2, with D perhaps matching TRBD1 (5 bases). With 10 bases removed from V and 1 base from J, the gap between germline ends came to 22 bases. This CDR3 spans 16 amino acids. Per the germline V gene, CDR1 is SNHLY and CDR2 is FYNNEI. This CDR3 is CAITFTGVSFNYGYTF. The CDR3 DNA sequence: TGTGCCATCACTTTTACAGGCGTGTCATTTAACTATGGCTACACCTTC.

V is TRBV2 and J is TRBJ1-2; D unclear. Trimming pared 6 bases from V and 2 bases from J, leaving 10 bases between. The CDR3 covers 13 residues. CDR1 is SNHLY, CDR2 FYNNEI, per germline. The CDR3 DNA sequence: TGTGCCAGCAGCGACGACATAAACTATGGCTACACCTTC. As protein: CASSDDINYGYTF.

The chain's CDR3 is CASSLVQGTSEKLFF. Here the CDR3 DNA reads TGCGCCAGCAGCTTGGTGCAGGGGACCAGTGAAAAACTGTTTTTT. This chain links TRBV5-1 with TRBJ1-4; a possible D gene is TRBD1 (6 bases). This CDR3 has 15 amino acids. Looked up from germline, CDR1 is SGHRS and CDR2 is YFSETQ. Trimming took 0 bases from V and 7 from J, leaving 13 bases between them.

This clone appeared a few times. The genes are TRBV5-4 and TRBJ1-2; the D gene is possibly TRBD1 (5 bases). The ends were cut back, 1 base at V and 2 bases at J, with 12 bases in the middle. CDR1 and CDR2 (germline): SGHNT, YYREEE (reference sequence). The CDR3 runs 15 residues. The CDR3 loop reads CASSLWGGANYGYTF. CDR3 bases: TGTGCCAGCAGCTTGTGGGGAGGGGCGAACTATGGCTACACCTTC.

This clone was found a few times. V and J are TRBV9 and TRBJ1-5, with a tentative D call TRBD1 (5 bases). The CDR3 extends over 15 amino acids. CDR1 and CDR2 (germline): SGDLS, YYNGEE. Trimming left V 0 bases short and J 5 bases short, with 12 bases between. Written as DNA, the CDR3 is TGTGCCAGCAGCGTAGGGGGGGGTGGGGATCAGCCCCAGCATTTT. It encodes CASSVGGGGDQPQHF.

The chain uses TRBV6-5 and TRBJ1-2, with a tentative D call TRBD1 (6 bases). With 5 bases removed from V and 2 bases from J, the gap between germline ends came to 12 bases. The germline CDR1 and CDR2 sequences are MNHEY and SVGAGI. The CDR3 consists of 14 residues. In DNA form, the CDR3 reads TGTGCCAGCAGTCGGGGGGGCCCCAACTATGGCTACACCTTC. It codes for CASSRGGPNYGYTF.

This clone was detected once. The chain employs TRBV4-3 and TRBJ2-1; TRBD2 matches 9 bases. This CDR3 has 18 residues. Trimming removed 0 bases from V and 8 bases from J; junction bases left unmatched: 14. Per the germline V gene, CDR1 is LGHNA and CDR2 is YSLEER. The CDR3 coding sequence is TGCGCCAGCAGCCAAGATTTAAGGGCTAGCGGGAATATCGATGAGCAGTTCTTC. It specifies CASSQDLRASGNIDEQFF.

The sample holds a few counts of this clone. This chain joins TRBV5-8 and TRBJ2-1; 10 bases line up with TRBD1. Looked up from germline, CDR1 is SGHTS and CDR2 is YDEGEE. V gave up 4 bases and J gave up 16 bases; unmatched junction bases: 8. The CDR3 spans 12 residues. The CDR3 loop is CASSPRQGAKFF. CDR3 coding DNA: TGTGCCAGCAGCCCAAGACAGGGGGCGAAATTCTTC.

The chain couples TRBV6-5 to TRBJ1-2, with D maybe TRBD1 (5 bases). The CDR3 has 15 residues. CDR1 is MNHEY, CDR2 SVGAGI, per germline. V was pared by 5 bases and J by 4 bases, with 17 bases between. The CDR3 DNA reads as TGTGCCAGCAGTCCCCAGCGGGGGGTCGGCTATGGCTACACCTTC. This encodes CASSPQRGVGYGYTF.